This T cell receptor (beta chain) was sequenced during a study of T-cell memory formation after mild COVID-19. It was 5'RACE with constant-segment primers that produced the TCR alpha and TCR beta cDNA libraries, which carried sample barcodes and UMIs. Each CDR3 protein is one row after TCRdb ran MiXCR on the 5' RACE reads. The repertoire includes hundreds of thousands of distinct CDR3 sequences, 20% of them detected once, and about 8.8% sits in the top ten. Sample: PBMCs or a T cell subset sorted from them (not recorded which). The clonotype comes from an adult woman who had mild COVID-19 (a few samples of this study predate the infection). Cell type and time point are not known.

The CDR3 DNA follows: TGTGCCACCAGACGAGGTTCTTCCTACGAGCAGTACTTC. Residues: CATRRGSSYEQYF. The V gene is TRBV15, the J gene TRBJ2-7; D call uncertain. Germline V gene data show CDR1 as LNHNV and CDR2 as YYDKDF (reference sequence). The CDR3 spans 13 residues. Deletions cut 6 bases from V and 1 base from J, with 10 bases between.